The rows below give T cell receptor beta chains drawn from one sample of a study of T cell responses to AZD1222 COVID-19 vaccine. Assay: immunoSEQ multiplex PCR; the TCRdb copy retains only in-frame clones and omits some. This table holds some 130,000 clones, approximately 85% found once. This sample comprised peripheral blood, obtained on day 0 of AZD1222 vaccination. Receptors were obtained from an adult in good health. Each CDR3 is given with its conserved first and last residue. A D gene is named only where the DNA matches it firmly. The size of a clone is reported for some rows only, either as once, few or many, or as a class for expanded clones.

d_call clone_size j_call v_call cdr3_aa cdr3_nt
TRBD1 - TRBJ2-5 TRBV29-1 CSVDSGTDQETQYF TGCAGCGTTGATTCCGGGACAGACCAAGAGACCCAGTACTTC
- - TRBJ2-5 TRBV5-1 CASSLSRGQETQYF TGCGCCAGCAGCTTGTCGAGGGGGCAAGAGACCCAGTACTTC
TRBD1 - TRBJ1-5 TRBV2 CASKGQGSSNQPQHF TGTGCCAGCAAGGGACAGGGGAGTAGCAATCAGCCCCAGCATTTT
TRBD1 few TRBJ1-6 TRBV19 CASTQGANILSPLHF TGTGCCTCGACCCAGGGGGCGAATATCTTGTCACCCCTCCACTTT
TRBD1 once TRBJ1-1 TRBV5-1 CASSDSRGPEAFF TGCGCCAGCAGCGATAGCAGGGGGCCGGAAGCTTTCTTT
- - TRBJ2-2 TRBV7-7 CASSFRFPNTGELFF TGTGCCAGCAGCTTTAGGTTCCCGAACACCGGGGAGCTGTTTTTT
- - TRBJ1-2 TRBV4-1 CASSHPAASRVYGYTF TGCGCCAGCAGCCACCCGGCAGCTTCCCGGGTCTATGGCTACACCTTC
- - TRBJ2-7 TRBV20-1 CSASPRENEQYF TGCAGTGCTAGTCCTCGGGAAAACGAGCAGTACTTC
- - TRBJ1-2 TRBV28 CASSRLSYGYTF TGTGCCAGCAGTCGACTGAGCTATGGCTACACCTTC
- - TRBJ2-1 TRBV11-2 CASSAGGSSYNEQFF TGTGCCAGCAGCGCCGGGGGTAGCTCCTACAATGAGCAGTTCTTC
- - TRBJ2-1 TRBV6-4 CASSASGVTYNEQFF TGTGCCAGCAGTGCCTCAGGGGTTACCTACAATGAGCAGTTCTTC
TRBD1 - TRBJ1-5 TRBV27 CASTLPYRGRHQPQHF TGTGCCAGCACCCTTCCCTACAGGGGGCGCCATCAGCCCCAGCATTTT
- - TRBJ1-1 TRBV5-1 CASSAGRPLGNTEAFF TGCGCCAGCAGCGCCGGGCGGCCCTTGGGGAACACTGAAGCTTTCTTT
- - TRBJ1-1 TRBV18 CASSPGSNTEAFF TGTGCCAGCTCACCGGGCTCGAACACTGAAGCTTTCTTT
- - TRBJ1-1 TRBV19 CASSIAGVGTEAFF TGTGCCAGTAGTATAGCCGGGGTTGGCACTGAAGCTTTCTTT
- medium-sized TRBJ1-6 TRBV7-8 CASSLALEGSSPLHF TGTGCCAGCAGCTTAGCGCTTGAAGGGAGTTCACCCCTCCACTTT
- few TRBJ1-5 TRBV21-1 CASSKDPQNPHQPQHF TGTGCCAGCAGCAAAGACCCCCAGAACCCCCATCAGCCCCAGCATTTT
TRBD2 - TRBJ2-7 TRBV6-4 CASSDRAGGDPYEQYF TGTGCCAGCAGTGACCGTGCGGGAGGGGACCCCTACGAGCAGTACTTC
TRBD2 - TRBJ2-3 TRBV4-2 CASSSGTSGDTDTQYF TGTGCCAGCAGCTCGGGGACTAGCGGGGACACAGATACGCAGTATTTT
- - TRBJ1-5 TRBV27 CASSLAEYQPQHF TGTGCCAGCAGTTTGGCAGAATATCAGCCCCAGCATTTT
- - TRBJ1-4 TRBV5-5 CASSKSRNEKLFF TGTGCCAGCAGCAAATCTCGTAATGAAAAACTGTTTTTT
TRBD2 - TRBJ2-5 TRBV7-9 CASTLGEGEETQYF TGTGCCAGCACCTTAGGGGAGGGAGAGGAGACCCAGTACTTC
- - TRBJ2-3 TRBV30 CAWAKRGTDTQYF TGTGCCTGGGCGAAGCGGGGCACAGATACGCAGTATTTT
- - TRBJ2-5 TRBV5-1 CASSFGLPGETQYF TGCGCCAGCAGCTTCGGCCTTCCGGGAGAGACCCAGTACTTC
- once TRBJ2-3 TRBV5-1 CASSSSTSTDTQYF TGCGCCAGCAGTTCGTCAACTAGCACAGATACGCAGTATTTT
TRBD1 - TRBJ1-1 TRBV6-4 CASSDSLRGTGGHTEAFF TGTGCCAGCAGTGACTCTCTCAGGGGGACAGGGGGTCACACTGAAGCTTTCTTT
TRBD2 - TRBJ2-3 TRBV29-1 CSVVGEGTQYF TGCAGCGTTGTCGGGGAGGGTACGCAGTATTTT
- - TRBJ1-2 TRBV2 CARGGADYGYTF TGTGCCAGAGGGGGTGCCGACTATGGCTACACCTTC
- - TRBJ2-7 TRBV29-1 CSVVRGDEQYF TGCAGCGTTGTAAGGGGAGACGAGCAGTACTTC
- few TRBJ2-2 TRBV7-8 CASSLGANTGELFF TGTGCCAGCAGCTTAGGAGCGAACACCGGGGAGCTGTTTTTT
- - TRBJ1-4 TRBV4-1 CASSQDTGGVDEKLFF TGCGCCAGCAGCCAAGATACGGGAGGGGTGGATGAAAAACTGTTTTTT
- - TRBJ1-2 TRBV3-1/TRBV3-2 CASSQFLFSTF TGTGCCAGCAGCCAATTCCTATTCTCGACCTTC
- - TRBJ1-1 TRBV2 CASRGPVEAFF TGTGCCAGCAGGGGGCCTGTGGAGGCTTTCTTT
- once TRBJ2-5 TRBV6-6 CASTKAGTDQETQYF TGTGCCAGCACCAAGGCAGGGACGGACCAAGAGACCCAGTACTTC
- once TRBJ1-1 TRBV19 CASQQLNTEAFF TGTGCCAGTCAACAGCTGAACACTGAAGCTTTCTTT
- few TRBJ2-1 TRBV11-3 CASSPHSTGPPYNEQFF TGTGCCAGCAGCCCTCACTCGACAGGTCCCCCCTACAATGAGCAGTTCTTC
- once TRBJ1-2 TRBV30 CAWARGGLGYTF TGTGCCTGGGCCCGGGGGGGACTTGGCTACACCTTC
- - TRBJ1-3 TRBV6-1 CATWKASGNTIYF TGTGCCACCTGGAAGGCCTCTGGAAACACCATATATTTT
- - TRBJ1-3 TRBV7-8 CASSKARGTRNTIYF TGTGCCAGTTCAAAGGCTAGGGGGACTCGGAACACCATATATTTT
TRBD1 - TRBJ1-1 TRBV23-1 CASSPPGQGDWTFF TGCGCCAGCAGTCCGCCCGGGCAGGGGGACTGGACTTTCTTT
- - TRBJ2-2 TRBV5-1 CASSPDTGNTGELFF TGCGCCAGCAGCCCTGACACGGGGAACACCGGGGAGCTGTTTTTT
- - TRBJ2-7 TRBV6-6 CASSPAGTESYEQYF TGTGCCAGCAGTCCAGCCGGGACCGAGTCCTACGAGCAGTACTTC
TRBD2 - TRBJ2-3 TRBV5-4 CASSPGLAQDTQYF TGTGCCAGCAGCCCCGGACTAGCTCAGGATACGCAGTATTTT
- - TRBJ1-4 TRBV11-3 CASSLSPSGKLFF TGTGCCAGCAGCTTATCCCCGAGTGGAAAACTGTTTTTT
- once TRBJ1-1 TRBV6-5 CASSYRDTEAFF TGTGCCAGCAGTTATCGGGACACTGAAGCTTTCTTT
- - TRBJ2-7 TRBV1 CTSSQDQGSGRYEQYF TGCACCAGCAGCCAGGACCAGGGGAGCGGGAGGTACGAGCAGTACTTC
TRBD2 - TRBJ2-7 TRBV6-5 CASIPLSGSPRQYF TGTGCCAGCATCCCACTTAGCGGGAGTCCGCGGCAGTACTTC
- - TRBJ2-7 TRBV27 CASSPWGSVYEQYF TGTGCCAGCAGCCCCTGGGGGTCGGTCTACGAGCAGTACTTC